Below are 27 T cell receptor beta chains sequenced from a single sample in a study of Ad26.COV2.S vaccination and SARS-CoV-2 variants. Profiling relied on immunoSEQ multiplex PCR, and the TCRdb table lists in-frame clones only, not all of them. This sample has 200,000 to 250,000 clones, with approximately 87% found just once. Treatment described: 19 received Ad26.COV2.S at low or high dose, single or two shots; 5 received placebo; per-sample allocation not given. Collection of samples fell on day 63 after the first vaccine or placebo injection. The sequences come from peripheral blood, collected in a trial of Ad26.COV2.S vaccine versus placebo. These receptors were collected from a person between 18 and 65 years old who received the Ad26.COV2.S COVID-19 vaccine or a placebo.

CDR3 in DNA: TGTGCCATCAGTGAGCGAATACTCTATGGCTACACCTTC. It is translated as CAISERILYGYTF. J is TRBJ1-2 and V is TRBV10-3; D not resolved. The CDR3 is made up of 13 amino acids. Trimming took 2 bases from V and 4 from J, leaving 8 bases between them. From germline, CDR1 is ENHRY and CDR2 SYGVKD.

The chain couples TRBV25-1 to TRBJ2-7, with D possibly matching TRBD2 (5 bases). Germline assignment: CDR1 MGHDK and CDR2 SYGVNS. Trimming pared 8 bases from V and 3 bases from J, leaving 14 bases between. This CDR3 spans 13 amino acids. In DNA form, the CDR3 reads TGTGCCAGCGCGACGGATACTAGCTACGAGCAGTACTTC. Its protein is CASATDTSYEQYF.

The J gene is TRBJ2-7, the V gene TRBV6-5; D possibly corresponds to TRBD1 (6 bases). V dropped 2 bases and J dropped 5 bases, with 13 bases sitting between them. CDR1 MNHEY and CDR2 SVGAGI come from the germline V gene. This CDR3 spans 14 amino acids. The CDR3 coding sequence is TGTGCCAGCAGTTACGGTCAACAGGGAAACGAGCAGTACTTC. Amino acid sequence: CASSYGQQGNEQYF.

This clone was seen a handful of times. CDR3 in amino acids: CASSPWDRGRGVGELFF. For the CDR3, the DNA is TGTGCCAGCAGTCCCTGGGACAGGGGGCGGGGAGTCGGGGAGCTGTTTTTT. V gene TRBV28 combines with J gene TRBJ2-2; 12 nucleotides agree with TRBD1. CDR1 is MDHEN and CDR2 is SYDVKM in the germline V gene. CDR3 length: 17 amino acids. J was trimmed by 7 bases and V by 5 bases; bases with no gene match: 11.

This clone has more than one count but fewer than ten. CDR3 loop: CAWSVWGGSGNTIYF. The CDR3 nucleotides read TGTGCCTGGAGTGTTTGGGGGGGCTCTGGAAACACCATATATTTT. The V gene is TRBV30, the J gene TRBJ1-3, with a weak D call TRBD1 (5 bases). The germline V and J ends were trimmed by 0 bases and 0 bases, with 9 bases remaining between them. There are 15 residues in the CDR3. The V gene's germline CDR1 is GTSNPN and CDR2 SVGIG (reference sequence).

The V and J genes are TRBV2 and TRBJ1-1, with TRBD1 matching 7 bases. Germline CDR1 reads SNHLY; CDR2 reads FYNNEI. This CDR3 has 14 amino acids. Trimming took 4 bases from V and 6 from J; bases not matched to a gene: 8. CDR3: CASSGQGWVAEAFF. CDR3 nucleotide sequence: TGTGCCAGCAGTGGACAGGGATGGGTGGCTGAAGCTTTCTTT.

This chain uses TRBV19 with TRBJ2-7; unclear D gene. The CDR3 spans 13 residues. V was cut by 10 bases and J by 0 bases, with 13 bases left in between. Germline V gene lookup returns CDR1 LNHDA and CDR2 SQIVND (reference sequence). The CDR3 DNA follows: TGTGCCACCGCGCGGCAGAGCTCCTACGAGCAGTACTTC. Protein: CATARQSSYEQYF. Based on the CDR3 plus reference TRBV19 and TRBJ2-7, the full variable domain is DGGITQSPKYLFRKEGQNVTLSCEQNLNHDAMYWYRQDPGQGLRLIYYSQIVNDFQKGDIAEGYSVSREKKESFPLTVTSAQKNPTAFYLCATARQSSYEQYFGPGTRLTVT.

This chain connects TRBV28 to TRBJ2-1; 11 bases are a match to TRBD2. Trimming cost V 2 bases and J 7 bases; bases outside gene matches: 10. The CDR3 covers 17 residues. The germline CDR1 and CDR2 sequences are MDHEN and SYDVKM. CDR3 bases: TGTGCCAGCAGTTTAACTAGCGGGAGACGAGAAGATAATGAGCAGTTCTTC. Residues: CASSLTSGRREDNEQFF.

The CDR3 spells CASSEMRQNTDTQYF. The CDR3 coding sequence is TGTGCCAGCAGTGAAATGCGACAGAACACAGATACGCAGTATTTT. The genes are TRBV6-1 and TRBJ2-3; maybe TRBD1 (5 bases). Germline V gene sequence: CDR1 MNHNS, CDR2 SASEGT. This CDR3 region has 15 residues. V lost 2 bases, J lost 2 bases, and 11 bases lay in between.

This chain joins TRBV6-5 and TRBJ2-7; D is ambiguous. The CDR3 extends over 13 amino acids. Germline-derived CDR1 and CDR2 are MNHEY and SVGAGI. V was cut by 4 bases and J by 3 bases, with 10 bases left in between. CDR3 nucleotide sequence: TGTGCCAGCAGTTCCGAAGACAACTACGAGCAGTACTTC. Translating gives CASSSEDNYEQYF.

The rearrangement links TRBV29-1 to TRBJ1-1, with D perhaps TRBD1 (6 bases). The V gene's germline CDR1 is SQVTM and CDR2 ANQGSEA. The germline V and J ends were trimmed by 5 bases and 4 bases, with 14 bases remaining between them. The CDR3 runs 13 residues. CDR3 nucleotide sequence: TGCAGCGTTACAACAGGGTGGGGCACTGAAGCTTTCTTT. Protein product: CSVTTGWGTEAFF.

The rearrangement links TRBV19 to TRBJ2-3; the D is unclear. The CDR3 loop spans 14 amino acids. Germline lookup yields CDR1 LNHDA and CDR2 SQIVND (reference sequence). The V and J ends lost 0 bases and 5 bases respectively, with 9 bases between them. In DNA form, the CDR3 reads TGTGCCAGTAGTATAGATAAGAAGAGAGATACGCAGTATTTT. It translates to CASSIDKKRDTQYF.

This clone was seen once. J is TRBJ2-2 and V is TRBV10-3; 12 bases match TRBD2. Trimming removed 11 bases from V and 5 bases from J; junction bases left unmatched: 9. The CDR3 is 15 residues long. The germline CDR1 and CDR2 sequences are ENHRY and SYGVKD. CDR3 sequence: CAAFAGTSGTGELFF. The CDR3 DNA follows: TGTGCCGCATTCGCCGGGACTAGCGGGACCGGGGAGCTGTTTTTT.

The DNA for the CDR3 is TGTGCCAGCAGCCAAGATATTACAAGGACTGGGGCCAACGTCCTGACTTTC. This encodes CASSQDITRTGANVLTF. The chain uses TRBV3-1 (or the pseudogene TRBV3-2) and TRBJ2-6; D not certain. Germline CDR1 is LGHDT and CDR2 is YNNKEL (reference sequence). Trimming took off 0 bases at V and 2 bases at J, with 11 bases between the two ends. The CDR3 contains 17 residues.

There are a few counts of this clone. The chain employs TRBV30 and TRBJ1-6; D not certain. Germline V CDR1 and CDR2: GTSNPN, SVGIG (reference sequence). The V gene lost 0 bases and the J gene lost 11 bases, with 8 bases spanning the gap. The CDR3 has 12 amino acids. Written as DNA, the CDR3 is TGTGCCTGGAGTGTACCTAACGCACCCCTCCACTTT. Amino acid sequence: CAWSVPNAPLHF.

The chain joins TRBV5-8 to TRBJ1-4, with D hard to call. The ends were cut back, 3 bases at V and 0 bases at J, with 12 bases in the middle. The CDR3 sequence is 16 residues long. The V gene's germline CDR1 is SGHTS and CDR2 YDEGEE. The CDR3 here is CASSSTPRATNEKLFF. The CDR3 coding sequence is TGTGCCAGCAGCTCCACTCCCAGAGCAACTAATGAAAAACTGTTTTTT.

The chain recombines TRBV11-3 with TRBJ1-1; D is ambiguous. Trimming left V 1 base short and J 3 bases short, with 12 bases between. The CDR3 is 15 amino acids. The germline gives CDR1 SGHNT, CDR2 YENEEA. CDR3 bases: TGTGCCAGCAGCTTAGGTCGTCGGGAGTACACTGAAGCTTTCTTT. This encodes CASSLGRREYTEAFF.

This clone appeared a single time. The chain employs TRBV27 and TRBJ2-7, with D perhaps matching TRBD1 (5 bases). V shed 3 bases and J shed 1 base, with 7 bases lying between them. The germline CDR1 and CDR2 sequences are MNHEY and SMNVEV (reference sequence). The CDR3 is 13 residues long. The CDR3 sequence is CASSLYRSYEQYF. CDR3 sequence (DNA): TGTGCCAGCAGTTTGTACAGGTCCTACGAGCAGTACTTC.

The chain couples TRBV6-5 to TRBJ1-1; D remains ambiguous. This CDR3 contains 13 residues. Germline CDR1 is MNHEY and CDR2 is SVGAGI. The V end lost 6 bases, the J end lost 7 bases, and 15 bases lay between the germline ends. The CDR3: CASRSRVNFEAFF. For the CDR3, the DNA is TGTGCCAGCAGATCGAGGGTGAATTTTGAAGCTTTCTTT.

The gene calls are TRBV4-2 and TRBJ1-4; D is uncertain. The CDR3 runs 16 residues. Trimming removed 0 bases from V and 6 bases from J, with 14 bases in between. Looked up from germline, CDR1 is LGHNA and CDR2 is YNFKEQ. The CDR3 DNA is TGTGCCAGCAGCCAAGATCGAGAAGCAGGTGATGAAAAACTGTTTTTT. Its translation: CASSQDREAGDEKLFF.

The gene calls are TRBV3-1 (or the pseudogene TRBV3-2) and TRBJ1-2, with TRBD1 matching over 8 bases. The CDR3 is 16 residues long. The germline V gene has CDR1 LGHDT and CDR2 YNNKEL (reference sequence). The trim removed 1 base at V and 4 bases at J, leaving 8 bases unmatched. CDR3 loop: CASSQGGGRGLYGYTF. The CDR3 nucleotides read TGTGCCAGCAGCCAAGGGGGCGGCAGGGGGCTCTATGGCTACACCTTC.

J is TRBJ2-5 and V is TRBV10-2; weak D call: TRBD2 (6 bases). The CDR3 loop spans 15 amino acids. The germline V gene has CDR1 WSHSY and CDR2 SAAADI. Trimming took 6 bases from V and 0 from J, leaving 14 bases between them. In DNA, the CDR3 is TGCGCCAGCAGAGAAACTAGCAGCAACCAAGAGACCCAGTACTTC. Protein: CASRETSSNQETQYF.

The chain carries TRBV5-5 and TRBJ2-3, with D perhaps TRBD2 (6 bases). The CDR3 is made up of 13 amino acids. Germline V gene lookup returns CDR1 SGHKS and CDR2 YYEKEE (reference sequence). V was pared by 7 bases and J by 6 bases, with 15 bases between. This chain's CDR3 is CASAGGGLDTQYF. CDR3 bases: TGTGCCAGCGCCGGGGGTGGGTTGGATACGCAGTATTTT.

The V and J genes are TRBV30 and TRBJ1-6; D is undetermined. Germline V lookup: CDR1 GTSNPN, CDR2 SVGIG (reference sequence). The ends were cut back, 0 bases at V and 5 bases at J, with 8 bases in the middle. The CDR3 runs 14 residues. CDR3 loop: CAWSVGSNNSPLHF. As DNA, the CDR3 is TGTGCCTGGAGTGTGGGGTCCAATAATTCACCCCTCCACTTT.

The chain employs TRBV3-1 (or the pseudogene TRBV3-2) and TRBJ2-7, with a tentative D call TRBD2 (6 bases). Between the trimmed V and J ends, which lost 3 bases and 5 bases, there was a span of 14 bases. This CDR3 region has 14 residues. The germline CDR1 and CDR2 sequences are LGHDT and YNNKEL (reference sequence). The CDR3 here is CASSQGGGTNEQYF. Here the CDR3 DNA reads TGTGCCAGCAGCCAGGGCGGCGGGACGAACGAGCAGTACTTC.

This clone has a single count. The chain couples TRBV28 to TRBJ1-6, with a weak D call TRBD1 (5 bases). Germline CDR1 reads MDHEN; CDR2 reads SYDVKM. Trimming pared 7 bases from V and 3 bases from J, leaving 13 bases between. The CDR3 has 15 amino acids. In nucleotides, the CDR3 is TGTGCCAGCAAGGTGTGGCAGGGCTATAATTCACCCCTCCACTTT. It specifies CASKVWQGYNSPLHF.

The rearrangement uses TRBV5-1 and TRBJ2-3, with D perhaps assigned TRBD1 or TRBD2 (5 bases each). The CDR3 has 14 amino acids. V lost 6 bases and J lost 2, with 13 bases in between. CDR1 SGHRS and CDR2 YFSETQ come from the germline V gene. The CDR3 DNA follows: TGCGCCAGCATACCCTGGGACCTCACAGATACGCAGTATTTT. This encodes CASIPWDLTDTQYF.